Following are 29 T cell receptor beta chains from one sample sequenced in a study of Graves' ophthalmopathy and Graves' hyperthyroidism. Scientists amplified the TCR beta CDR3 regions from RNA transcripts. HTBI primers were employed in first-round RT-PCR, then a second-round multiplex PCR followed. Via MiXCR, TCRdb re-called the multiplex PCR reads, giving one row per CDR3 protein. The data show 500,000 to 800,000 distinct CDR3 sequences, about 38% seen once. Sample: peripheral blood. These receptors were collected from an adult man with Graves' ophthalmopathy.

This clonotype appeared many times. This chain links TRBV20-1 with TRBJ2-7, with D possibly being TRBD2 (5 bases). The CDR3 contains 13 residues. Trimming removed 6 bases from V and 0 bases from J, with 12 bases in between. CDR1 and CDR2 (germline): DFQATT, SNEGSKA (reference sequence). The CDR3 reads CSAVPTSSYEQYF. CDR3 nucleotide sequence: TGCAGTGCGGTTCCTACTAGCTCCTACGAGCAGTACTTC.

A few counts support this clonotype. V and J are TRBV9 and TRBJ1-6, with D uncertain. Trimming left V 4 bases short and J 0 bases short, with 8 bases between. Germline CDR1 SGDLS, CDR2 YYNGEE. The CDR3 has 15 amino acids. The CDR3 DNA is TGTGCCAGCAGCCAAAGTGACTCCTATAATTCACCCCTCCACTTT. This codes for CASSQSDSYNSPLHF.

As for this clonotype: With a much larger clone just one base away, this may be a read error. The V call is TRBV12-3 or TRBV12-4, the J call TRBJ2-7; 7 positions agree with TRBD2. After removal of 6 bases from V and 5 bases from J, the junction contained 4 bases not matched to a gene. The CDR3 has 12 residues. The CDR3 protein is CASRWGGHEQYF. The DNA of the CDR3 is TGTGCCAGCAGGTGGGGGGGACACGAGCAGTACTTC.

The chain combines TRBV24-1 with TRBJ1-4; 8 bases match TRBD1. Germline lookup yields CDR1 KGHDR and CDR2 SFDVKD. J was trimmed by 15 bases and V by 8 bases; bases with no gene match: 10. This CDR3 is 12 amino acids long. The CDR3, as DNA: TGTGCCACCACGGACAGGACAGGGTTGGTGTTTTTT. Translated: CATTDRTGLVFF.

To note about this clonotype: With a much larger clone just one base away, this may be a read error. This CDR3 is CANNTGGGYEQYF. The CDR3 DNA reads as TGTGCCAACAACACTGGGGGGGGCTACGAGCAGTACTTC. V is TRBV12-3 or TRBV12-4 and J is TRBJ2-7; 7 bases match TRBD2. The CDR3 contains 13 residues. Trimming at V came to 10 bases and at J to 3 bases, leaving 9 bases not matched to a gene.

This clonotype was detected ten times or more. The gene calls are TRBV19 and TRBJ2-5, with D perhaps TRBD1 (6 bases). Per the germline V gene, CDR1 is LNHDA and CDR2 is SQIVND (reference sequence). The CDR3 totals 13 residues. The ends were cut back, 5 bases at V and 2 bases at J, with 9 bases in the middle. The CDR3 DNA reads TGTGCCAGTAGTGTACAGGGTCAAGAGACCCAGTACTTC. Residues: CASSVQGQETQYF.

This clonotype was observed at least ten times. The J gene is TRBJ2-7, the V gene TRBV5-1; 7 bases match TRBD1. The CDR3 consists of 16 residues. In germline, CDR1 is SGHRS, CDR2 YFSETQ. V gave up 0 bases and J gave up 2 bases; unmatched junction bases: 8. CDR3 sequence: CASSLASGTEAYEQYF. Written as DNA, the CDR3 is TGCGCCAGCAGCTTGGCCTCGGGGACAGAAGCCTACGAGCAGTACTTC.

Here the CDR3 reads CASRPRGGVETQYF. Here the CDR3 DNA reads TGTGCCAGCAGGCCCCGGGGGGGGGTAGAGACCCAGTACTTC. The chain recombines TRBV7-9 with TRBJ2-5, with 8 bases fitting TRBD2. The CDR3 is 14 amino acids. V lost 6 bases and J lost 4; bases outside the gene matches: 7. The germline V gene encodes CDR1 SEHNR and CDR2 FQNEAQ (reference sequence).

Points on this clonotype: It may be a read error: a sequence one base away is much more abundant. The CDR3 bases are TGTGCCAGCAGTTTTAATCGGGTGTTCGGCTACACCTTC. Protein product: CASSFNRVFGYTF. The chain couples TRBV12-3 or TRBV12-4 to TRBJ1-2; D gene unclear. The length of the CDR3 is 13 residues. V lost 3 bases to trimming and J lost 8 bases, with 13 bases between them.

This clonotype was seen many times. This CDR3 is CATSDPRQGRNQPQHF. CDR3 bases: TGTGCCACCAGTGATCCTCGACAGGGCCGCAATCAGCCCCAGCATTTT. V is TRBV24-1 and J is TRBJ1-5, with 7 positions matching TRBD1. In germline, CDR1 is KGHDR, CDR2 SFDVKD. V lost 3 bases and J lost 2; bases outside the gene matches: 6. The CDR3 length is 16 residues.

CDR3 nucleotides: TGTGCCAGCAGTTACCCCACTTTTCAGGTCACTGAAGCTTTCTTT. Translating it yields CASSYPTFQVTEAFF. This chain links TRBV6-5 with TRBJ1-1; no definite D call. Germline V CDR1 and CDR2: MNHEY, SVGAGI. This CDR3 has 15 residues. The germline V and J ends were trimmed by 2 bases and 4 bases, with 14 bases remaining between them.

This clonotype was detected ten times or more. The chain carries TRBV15 and TRBJ1-1, with D unclear. Germline lookup yields CDR1 LNHNV and CDR2 YYDKDF (reference sequence). The V end lost 1 base, the J end lost 2 bases, and 8 bases lay between the germline ends. This CDR3 region has 14 residues. Here the CDR3 reads CATSRGRANTEAFF. CDR3 in DNA: TGTGCCACCAGCAGAGGAAGGGCAAACACTGAAGCTTTCTTT.

With respect to this clonotype: A read error may explain this, as a much larger clone is one base away. The gene calls are TRBV4-1 and TRBJ2-7; TRBD1 matches 7 bases. CDR1 and CDR2 from the germline V gene are MGHRA and YSYEKL. V gave up 0 bases and J gave up 3 bases; unmatched junction bases: 5. The CDR3 covers 15 residues. In DNA, the CDR3 is TGCGCCAGCAGCCAAGACACAGGGGCTCTCTACGAGCAGTACTTC. The encoded protein is CASSQDTGALYEQYF.

This clonotype was counted at least ten times. The J gene is TRBJ1-2, the V gene TRBV2; D remains unclear. Germline values: CDR1 SNHLY, CDR2 FYNNEI. Deletions cut 6 bases from V and 3 bases from J, with 14 bases between. CDR3 length equals 14 residues. CDR3 sequence: CASSRMEQHYGYTF. DNA of the CDR3: TGTGCCAGCAGCCGAATGGAACAGCACTATGGCTACACCTTC. Together with reference TRBV2 and TRBJ1-2, the CDR3 gives the full variable domain: EPEVTQTPSHQVTQMGQEVILRCVPISNHLYFYWYRQILGQKVEFLVSFYNNEISEKSEIFDDQFSVERPDGSNFTLKIRSTKLEDSAMYFCASSRMEQHYGYTFGSGTRLTVV.

This clonotype was seen many times. In nucleotides, the CDR3 is TGTGCCAGCAACCCCCGGCAGGGTTCACCCCTCCACTTT. It specifies CASNPRQGSPLHF. The chain employs TRBV12-3 or TRBV12-4 and TRBJ1-6; a possible D gene is TRBD1 (5 bases). CDR3 length equals 13 residues. V shed 7 bases and J shed 9 bases, with 13 bases lying between them.

With respect to this clonotype: The junction shows a germline mismatch at one end, possibly a read error. This chain links TRBV10-3 with TRBJ1-2; D unresolved. This CDR3 spans 12 amino acids. Germline values: CDR1 ENHRY, CDR2 SYGVKD. This chain's CDR3 is CASSGLGHGYTF. CDR3 nucleotides: TGTGCCAGCAGTGGTTTAGGCCATGGCTACACCTTC.

In regard to this clonotype: Being one base from a much bigger clone, this may be a read error. V gene TRBV9 combines with J gene TRBJ1-1; 9 nucleotides agree with TRBD1. The J segment lost 5 bases and the V segment lost 7 bases, leaving 6 bases of the junction unmatched. Germline lookup yields CDR1 SGDLS and CDR2 YYNGEE. This CDR3 spans 13 amino acids. As DNA, the CDR3 is TGTGCCAGCGGGACAGGGATAGGAACTGAAGCTTTCTTT. Protein sequence: CASGTGIGTEAFF.

J is TRBJ2-5 and V is TRBV7-8, with a tentative D call TRBD2 (5 bases). The CDR3 covers 14 residues. V shed 6 bases and J shed 5 bases, with 16 bases lying between them. CDR1 is SGHVS, CDR2 FQNEAQ, per germline. CDR3 protein: CASRRGLVSETQYF. CDR3 sequence (DNA): TGTGCCAGCAGGCGAGGGCTAGTATCGGAGACCCAGTACTTC. Full variable domain (outside the CDR3, taken from reference TRBV7-8 and TRBJ2-5): GAGVSQSPRYKVAKRGQDVALRCDPISGHVSLFWYQQALGQGPEFLTYFQNEAQLDKSGLPSDRFFAERPEGSVSTLKIQRTQQEDSAVYLCASRRGLVSETQYFGPGTRLLVL.

The chain joins TRBV5-1 to TRBJ2-5; 16 bases match TRBD2. V dropped 4 bases and J dropped 2; count of bases not matched to a gene: 5. Germline V gives CDR1 SGHRS, CDR2 YFSETQ. The CDR3 totals 17 residues. The CDR3 coding sequence is TGCGCCAGCAGCCCAGGGACTAGCGGGGGGGTTCAAGAGACCCAGTACTTC. Translated: CASSPGTSGGVQETQYF.

This rearrangement joins TRBV7-2 to TRBJ2-5; D uncertain. The CDR3 totals 13 residues. The V and J ends lost 4 bases and 5 bases respectively, with 11 bases between them. Germline assignment: CDR1 SGHTA and CDR2 FQGNSA. The CDR3 sequence is CASSYTLSETQYF. The CDR3, as DNA: TGTGCCAGCAGCTACACCCTTAGTGAGACCCAGTACTTC.

This clonotype was observed a handful of times. The rearrangement uses TRBV27 and TRBJ1-4, with a tentative D call TRBD1 (6 bases). The CDR3 contains 15 residues. Per germline, CDR1 MNHEY and CDR2 SMNVEV (reference sequence). The V and J ends lost 4 bases and 10 bases respectively, with 19 bases between them. This chain's CDR3 is CASSSPGESSPKLFF. As DNA, the CDR3 is TGTGCCAGCAGTTCTCCAGGGGAGTCTTCACCAAAACTGTTTTTT.

With respect to this clonotype: A much more abundant neighbour one base away suggests this may be a read error. The chain is built from TRBV9 and TRBJ2-5; D is possibly TRBD1 (6 bases). The CDR3 length is 14 residues. Germline V lookup: CDR1 SGDLS, CDR2 YYNGEE. The CDR3 is CTSSVQGAQETQYF. The CDR3 bases are TGTACCAGCAGCGTACAGGGAGCGCAAGAGACCCAGTACTTC.

The genes are TRBV29-1 and TRBJ2-5; tentatively, D is TRBD2 (5 bases). Looked up from germline, CDR1 is SQVTM and CDR2 is ANQGSEA. V was cut by 8 bases and J by 2 bases, with 15 bases left in between. There are 13 residues in the CDR3. In DNA form, the CDR3 reads TGCAGCACGAGCGGCAGGCCACAAGAGACCCAGTACTTC. This codes for CSTSGRPQETQYF.

Concerning this clonotype itself: At one end the junction does not follow the germline gene, possibly because of a read error. This chain links TRBV7-9 with TRBJ2-7; 7 bases are shared with TRBD2. The CDR3 loop spans 16 amino acids. Looked up from germline, CDR1 is SEHNR and CDR2 is FQNEAQ (reference sequence). CDR3 DNA sequence: TGCGCCAGCAGCTTTCGTTCGACTAGCAGCTTCTACGAGCAGTACTTC. This encodes CASSFRSTSSFYEQYF.

This clonotype has just a few counts. V is TRBV7-9 and J is TRBJ2-7; maybe TRBD2 (6 bases). V was trimmed by 10 bases and J by 5 bases, leaving 18 bases between them. Per the germline V gene, CDR1 is SEHNR and CDR2 is FQNEAQ (reference sequence). This CDR3 contains 13 residues. The CDR3 region has the DNA TGTGCCATCCGGGTGGGGGGAGCCCACGAGCAGTACTTC. It specifies CAIRVGGAHEQYF.

The rearrangement links TRBV25-1 to TRBJ1-4; a weak D match, TRBD1 (6 bases). This CDR3 has 16 residues. Germline assignment: CDR1 MGHDK and CDR2 SYGVNS. V dropped 4 bases and J dropped 7 bases, with 19 bases sitting between them. The CDR3 here is CASSAGDMGAGEKLFF. The CDR3 region has the DNA TGTGCCAGCAGTGCCGGGGACATGGGGGCAGGTGAAAAACTGTTTTTT.

In this sample, this clonotype turned up many times. The V call is TRBV19, the J call TRBJ1-2; the D is unclear. The germline V gene encodes CDR1 LNHDA and CDR2 SQIVND (reference sequence). The CDR3 consists of 15 residues. Between the trimmed V and J ends, which lost 1 base and 8 bases, there was a span of 17 bases. CDR3 protein: CASSIGTDRLRGYTF. In DNA form, the CDR3 reads TGTGCCAGTAGTATAGGGACCGACCGGCTCCGAGGCTACACCTTC.

This clonotype was seen many times. This chain uses TRBV2 with TRBJ1-2; 7 bases fit TRBD1. The junction had 5 bases not matched to a gene; V was cut back by 6 bases and J by 7 bases. The CDR3 extends over 12 amino acids. Germline CDR1 reads SNHLY; CDR2 reads FYNNEI. The CDR3 loop is CASRDQGVGYTF. Here the CDR3 DNA reads TGTGCCAGCAGAGACCAGGGGGTTGGCTACACCTTC.

Many counts were recorded for this clonotype. V usage is TRBV5-8 and J usage is TRBJ1-1; 7 nucleotides line up with TRBD1. The germline CDR1 and CDR2 sequences are SGHTS and YDEGEE. CDR3 length: 15 residues. The V segment lost 4 bases and the J segment 1 base; nucleotides outside the gene matches: 7. This chain's CDR3 is CASSIRQGRNTEAFF. The CDR3 DNA sequence: TGTGCCAGCAGCATCCGACAGGGACGGAACACTGAAGCTTTCTTT.